A selection of T cell receptor beta chains follows, all from one sample in a study of blood T cell repertoires in COVID-19. Using immunoSEQ multiplex PCR, the repertoire was profiled, and TCRdb retains in-frame clones only, with some absent. The sample lists approximately 60,000 clones, under 85% occurring once. What was sequenced was peripheral blood. The receptors derive from a woman older than 75 with active or convalescent COVID-19. Both conserved end residues are part of each CDR3. The D gene is left open where the match is weak. For some rows the clone size is stated as once, few or many, or as a class when expanded; others skip it.

TRBJ2-5 | TRBV3-1/TRBV3-2 | . | . | TGTGCCAGCAGCCGACCCAGGGAGACCCAGTACTTC | CASSRPRETQYF
TRBJ1-1 | TRBV7-2 | . | . | TGTGCCAGCAGCCCCCAGGGGCGCAAGAACACTGAAGCTTTCTTT | CASSPQGRKNTEAFF
TRBJ2-7 | TRBV11-2 | . | . | TGTGCCAGCAGCCACCCCACCGGGGGAATCTACGAGCAGTACTTC | CASSHPTGGIYEQYF
TRBJ2-7 | TRBV18 | TRBD1 | . | TGTGCCAGCTCACCTTTTGGGACAGGGGGAAACTACGAGCAGTACTTC | CASSPFGTGGNYEQYF
TRBJ2-5 | TRBV27 | TRBD2 | . | TGTGCCAGCAGTAGTACTAGCGGGGGGGCTAAAGAGACCCAGTACTTC | CASSSTSGGAKETQYF
TRBJ2-2 | TRBV10-1 | . | . | TGCGCCAGCAGTGCTGAGGTTGTGACCGGGGAGCTGTTTTTT | CASSAEVVTGELFF
TRBJ1-1 | TRBV18 | . | . | TGTGCCAGCTCACCATATACGGGGAACACTGAAGCTTTCTTT | CASSPYTGNTEAFF
TRBJ1-2 | TRBV5-1 | . | . | TGCGCCAGCAGCTTGGGGGGCAGGGCGGATGGCTACACCTTC | CASSLGGRADGYTF
TRBJ2-7 | TRBV7-2 | . | . | TGTGCCAGCAGCTTGAGGGACGAGCAGTACTTC | CASSLRDEQYF
TRBJ2-5 | TRBV29-1 | TRBD1 | many | TGCAGCGTGGGACAGGGGGCGGGAGAGACCCAGTACTTC | CSVGQGAGETQYF
TRBJ1-2 | TRBV6-5 | . | once | TGTGCCAGCAGTTCAGGGAGGGCGGGCTACACCTTC | CASSSGRAGYTF
TRBJ2-1 | TRBV20-1 | . | . | TGCAGTGCTAGTCGCGGGTCGAATGAGCAGTTCTTC | CSASRGSNEQFF
TRBJ1-2 | TRBV24-1 | . | . | TGTGCCACCGGACCGCGAAGAATGAGGGATGGCTACACCTTC | CATGPRRMRDGYTF
TRBJ1-4 | TRBV19 | TRBD1 | few | TGTGCCAGTAGCCCATTGAGCGGGACAGGGCTTGAAAAACTGTTTTTT | CASSPLSGTGLEKLFF
TRBJ2-3 | TRBV18 | . | few | TGTGCCAGCTCACCATCAGGCACAAATACGCAGTATTTT | CASSPSGTNTQYF
TRBJ1-5 | TRBV7-2 | TRBD1 | . | TGTGCCAGCAGCTTGGCCCCGACAGGGGTTGGGCAGCCCCAGCATTTT | CASSLAPTGVGQPQHF
TRBJ1-6 | TRBV5-1 | . | . | TGCGCCAGCAGCTTGACGAATCGGTTGAATTCACCCCTCCACTTT | CASSLTNRLNSPLHF
TRBJ2-3 | TRBV7-7 | TRBD1 | . | TGTGCCAGCAGCTTTACAGGGGAAGATACGCAGTATTTT | CASSFTGEDTQYF
TRBJ2-1 | TRBV5-1 | TRBD2 | . | TGCGCCAGCAGCTTGTGGGGACTAGCGGGGGGCCCTAATGAGCAGTTCTTC | CASSLWGLAGGPNEQFF
TRBJ1-4 | TRBV6-5 | TRBD1 | . | TGTGCCAGTAAGACAGGGTATAATGAAAAACTGTTTTTT | CASKTGYNEKLFF
TRBJ1-1 | TRBV5-1 | . | . | TGCGCCAGCAGCTCACAGGGATCGGGAACTGAAGCTTTCTTT | CASSSQGSGTEAFF
TRBJ1-5 | TRBV6-2/TRBV6-3 | . | . | TGTGCCAGCAGCACAGGGACCGTAAATCAGCCCCAGCATTTT | CASSTGTVNQPQHF
TRBJ1-4 | TRBV5-1 | . | . | TGCGCCAGCAGCTTCAAGGGGCTCGGAGAAAAACTGTTTTTT | CASSFKGLGEKLFF
TRBJ2-7 | TRBV2 | . | . | TGTGCCAGCAGTCCCCTCGCGGGATACGAGCAGTACTTC | CASSPLAGYEQYF
TRBJ2-7 | TRBV29-1 | TRBD1 | . | TGCAGCGCCGGACAGGGACGGAGCTCCTACGAGCAGTACTTC | CSAGQGRSSYEQYF
TRBJ1-6 | TRBV9 | . | . | TGTGCCAGCAGCGTAGGGACTAGCTCCTATAATTCACCCCTCCACTTT | CASSVGTSSYNSPLHF
TRBJ1-5 | TRBV12-3/TRBV12-4 | TRBD1 | once | TGTGCCAGCAGCCAAGGGACAGGGTTTTACCATTTT | CASSQGTGFYHF
TRBJ1-6 | TRBV5-4 | . | . | TGTGCCAGCAGCCCACAGAGCTCCTATAATTCACCCCTCCACTTT | CASSPQSSYNSPLHF
TRBJ1-2 | TRBV30 | . | . | TGTGCTTCTGACAGGCTACCCTCTAACTATGGCTACACCTTC | CASDRLPSNYGYTF
TRBJ1-5 | TRBV6-6 | TRBD1 | . | TGTGCCACCGGGACAGGGGTAGGCAATCAGCCCCAGCATTTT | CATGTGVGNQPQHF
TRBJ2-7 | TRBV25-1 | TRBD2 | . | TGTGCCAGCAGTGATCGGGGGGGGCGATGGGGCTACGAGCAGTACTTC | CASSDRGGRWGYEQYF
TRBJ2-7 | TRBV6-5 | TRBD1 | . | TGTGCCAGCAGTTACTACGGACAGGCAGACGAGCAGTACTTC | CASSYYGQADEQYF
TRBJ1-6 | TRBV14 | . | few | TGTGCCAGCAGCCAAGGGCGGGAAAATTCACCCCTCCACTTT | CASSQGRENSPLHF
TRBJ2-1 | TRBV11-3 | TRBD2 | . | TGTGCCAGCAGTCGGACTAGCCTCGTATCCGGCAATGAGCAGTTCTTC | CASSRTSLVSGNEQFF
TRBJ1-6 | TRBV5-1 | . | . | TGCGCCAGCAGCCCGGAGGGGGGGCTTTCACCCCTCCACTTT | CASSPEGGLSPLHF